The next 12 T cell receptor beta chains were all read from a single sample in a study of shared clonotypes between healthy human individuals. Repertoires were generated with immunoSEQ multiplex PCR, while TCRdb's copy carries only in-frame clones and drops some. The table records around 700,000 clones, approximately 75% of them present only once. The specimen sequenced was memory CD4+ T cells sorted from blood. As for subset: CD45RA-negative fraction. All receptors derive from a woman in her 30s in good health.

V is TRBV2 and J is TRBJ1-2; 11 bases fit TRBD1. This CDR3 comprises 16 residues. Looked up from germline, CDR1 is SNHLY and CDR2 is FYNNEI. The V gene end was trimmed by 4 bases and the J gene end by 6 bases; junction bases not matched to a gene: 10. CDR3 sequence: CASSARTGGAPDGYTF. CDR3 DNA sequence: TGTGCCAGCAGTGCCCGGACAGGGGGCGCCCCTGATGGCTACACCTTC.

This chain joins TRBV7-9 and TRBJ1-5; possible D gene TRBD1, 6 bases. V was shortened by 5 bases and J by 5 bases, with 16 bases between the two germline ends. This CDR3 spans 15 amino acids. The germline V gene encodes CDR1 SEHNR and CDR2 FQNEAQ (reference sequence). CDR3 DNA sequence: TGTGCCAGCAGCCCCGGGACATTACCGTATCAGCCCCAGCATTTT. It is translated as CASSPGTLPYQPQHF.

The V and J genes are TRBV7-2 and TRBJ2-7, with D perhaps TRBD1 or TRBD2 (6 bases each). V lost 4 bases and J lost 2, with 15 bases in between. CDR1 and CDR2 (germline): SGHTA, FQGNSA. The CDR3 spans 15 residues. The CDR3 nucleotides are TGTGCCAGCAGCTCCGCAAAAGGGGGGACCTACGAGCAGTACTTC. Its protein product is CASSSAKGGTYEQYF.

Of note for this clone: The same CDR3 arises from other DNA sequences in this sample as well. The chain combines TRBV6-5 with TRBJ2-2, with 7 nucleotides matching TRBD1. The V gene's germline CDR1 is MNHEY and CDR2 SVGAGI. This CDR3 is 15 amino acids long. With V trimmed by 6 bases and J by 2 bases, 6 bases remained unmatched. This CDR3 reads CASRRGQANTGELFF. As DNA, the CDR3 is TGTGCCAGCAGACGTGGACAGGCCAACACCGGGGAGCTGTTTTTT.

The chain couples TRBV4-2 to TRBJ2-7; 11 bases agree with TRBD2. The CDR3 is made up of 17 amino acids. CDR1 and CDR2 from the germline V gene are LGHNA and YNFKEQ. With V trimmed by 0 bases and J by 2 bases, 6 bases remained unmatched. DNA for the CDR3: TGTGCCAGCAGCCAAGATACACTAGCGGGAGACGCCTACGAGCAGTACTTC. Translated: CASSQDTLAGDAYEQYF.

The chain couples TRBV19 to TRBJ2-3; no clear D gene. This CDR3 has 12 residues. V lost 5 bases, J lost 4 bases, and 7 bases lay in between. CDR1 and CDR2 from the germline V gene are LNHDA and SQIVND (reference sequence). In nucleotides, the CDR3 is TGTGCCAGTAGTGAATTTTCAGATACGCAGTATTTT. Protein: CASSEFSDTQYF.

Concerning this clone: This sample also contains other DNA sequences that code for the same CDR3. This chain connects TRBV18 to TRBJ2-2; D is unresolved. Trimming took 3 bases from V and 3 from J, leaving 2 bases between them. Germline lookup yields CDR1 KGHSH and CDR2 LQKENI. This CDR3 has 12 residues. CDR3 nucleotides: TGTGCCAGCTCACCGGACACCGGGGAGCTGTTTTTT. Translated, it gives CASSPDTGELFF.

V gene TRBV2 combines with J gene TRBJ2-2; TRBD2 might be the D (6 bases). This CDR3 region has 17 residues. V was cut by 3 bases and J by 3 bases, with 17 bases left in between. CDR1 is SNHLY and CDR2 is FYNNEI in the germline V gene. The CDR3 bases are TGTGCCAGCAGTGACGGGGGAAGGGGCGGGGACACCGGGGAGCTGTTTTTT. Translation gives CASSDGGRGGDTGELFF.

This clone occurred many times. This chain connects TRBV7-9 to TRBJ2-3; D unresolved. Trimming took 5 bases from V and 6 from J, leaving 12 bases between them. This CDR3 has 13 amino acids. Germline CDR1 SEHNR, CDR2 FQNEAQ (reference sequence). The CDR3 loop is CASSTYVVDTQYF. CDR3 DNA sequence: TGTGCCAGCAGCACATACGTGGTGGATACGCAGTATTTT.

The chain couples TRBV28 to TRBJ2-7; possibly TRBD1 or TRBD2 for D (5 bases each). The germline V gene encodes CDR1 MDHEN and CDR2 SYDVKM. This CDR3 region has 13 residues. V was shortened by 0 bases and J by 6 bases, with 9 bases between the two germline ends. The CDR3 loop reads CASSLWGRGEQYF. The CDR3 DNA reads TGTGCCAGCAGTTTATGGGGACGGGGCGAGCAGTACTTC.

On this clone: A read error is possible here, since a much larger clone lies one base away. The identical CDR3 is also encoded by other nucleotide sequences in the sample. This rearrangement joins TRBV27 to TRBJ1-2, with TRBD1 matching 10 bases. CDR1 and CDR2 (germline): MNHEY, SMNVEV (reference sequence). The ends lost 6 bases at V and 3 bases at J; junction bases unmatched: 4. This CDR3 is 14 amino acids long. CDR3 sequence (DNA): TGTGCCAGCAGCCCCGGGACAGGGGACTATGGCTACACCTTC. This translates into CASSPGTGDYGYTF.

CDR3 in DNA: TGCGCCAGCAGCGAGCGGGAGGGTTCCGGGGAGCTGTTTTTT. The encoded protein is CASSEREGSGELFF. The chain links TRBV10-1 to TRBJ2-2; 10 bases line up with TRBD2. This CDR3 comprises 14 residues. J lost 6 bases, V lost 6 bases, and 4 bases had no gene match. CDR1 and CDR2 from the germline V gene are WNHNN and SYGVQD (reference sequence).